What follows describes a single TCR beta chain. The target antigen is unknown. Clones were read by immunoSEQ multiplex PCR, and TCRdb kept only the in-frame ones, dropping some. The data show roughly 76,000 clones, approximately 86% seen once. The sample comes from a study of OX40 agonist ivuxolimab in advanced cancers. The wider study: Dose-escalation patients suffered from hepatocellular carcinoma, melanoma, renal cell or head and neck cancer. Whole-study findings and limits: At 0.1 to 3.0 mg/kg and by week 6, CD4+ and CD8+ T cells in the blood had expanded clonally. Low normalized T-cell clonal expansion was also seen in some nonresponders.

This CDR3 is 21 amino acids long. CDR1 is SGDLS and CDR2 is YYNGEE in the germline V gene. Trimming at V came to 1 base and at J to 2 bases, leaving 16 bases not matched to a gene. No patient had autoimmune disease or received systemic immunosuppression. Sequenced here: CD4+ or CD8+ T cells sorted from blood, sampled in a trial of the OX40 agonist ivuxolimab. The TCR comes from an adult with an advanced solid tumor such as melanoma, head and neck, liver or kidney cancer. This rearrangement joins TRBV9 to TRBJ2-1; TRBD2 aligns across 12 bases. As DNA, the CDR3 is TGTGCCAGCAGCGTAAAGGGGCTTCTAGCGGGGGGGCCGCCTCCCTACAATGAGCAGTTCTTC. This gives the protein CASSVKGLLAGGPPPYNEQFF.